The 21 T cell receptor beta chains presented below share a single source sample, sequenced in a study of control samples from healthy donors and cancer patients. The assay was immunoSEQ multiplex PCR, and TCRdb's table has in-frame clones only and misses some. Here the sample spans 150,000 to 200,000 clones, around 92% being singletons. The sample consisted of blood. Receptors were obtained from a woman aged 25 to 39 in good health.

CDR3 protein: CASSSGAEAFF. The CDR3 bases are TGTGCCAGCAGTTCAGGGGCTGAAGCTTTCTTT. V is TRBV12-3 or TRBV12-4 and J is TRBJ1-1, with D maybe TRBD1 (6 bases). There are 11 residues in the CDR3. V shed 4 bases and J shed 6 bases, with 6 bases lying between them.

This clone was seen just once. J is TRBJ1-4 and V is TRBV6-2 or TRBV6-3; D perhaps matches TRBD1 (5 bases). Germline loops: CDR1 MNHEY, CDR2 SVGEGT. V was trimmed by 0 bases and J by 0 bases, leaving 5 bases between them. The CDR3 loop spans 15 amino acids. The CDR3 region has the DNA TGTGCCAGCAGTTACTCGGGGCCAACTAATGAAAAACTGTTTTTT. It is translated as CASSYSGPTNEKLFF.

The rearrangement links TRBV6-5 to TRBJ2-3; D may be TRBD2 (5 bases). CDR1 and CDR2 from the germline V gene are MNHEY and SVGAGI. V was shortened by 4 bases and J by 1 base, with 6 bases between the two germline ends. This CDR3 is built from 13 residues. This CDR3 is CASSSRGTDTQYF. CDR3 in DNA: TGTGCCAGCAGTTCGCGGGGCACAGATACGCAGTATTTT.

The chain is built from TRBV7-9 and TRBJ1-6, with D perhaps TRBD1 (6 bases). CDR1 is SEHNR and CDR2 is FQNEAQ in the germline V gene (reference sequence). V gave up 1 base and J gave up 7 bases, with 14 bases separating them. CDR3 length: 16 amino acids. The chain's CDR3 is CASSLVGGAANSPLHF. The DNA for the CDR3 is TGTGCCAGCAGCTTAGTGGGGGGGGCCGCCAATTCACCCCTCCACTTT.

The CDR3, as DNA: TGTGCCAGCAGGTTCGGCAACCAAGAGACCCAGTACTTC. Translated, it gives CASRFGNQETQYF. The chain combines TRBV12-3 or TRBV12-4 with TRBJ2-5; D uncertain. V lost 6 bases and J 0 bases, leaving 8 bases between the germline ends. The CDR3 extends over 13 amino acids.

V usage is TRBV5-1 and J usage is TRBJ1-4, with a weak D call TRBD1 (6 bases). Germline V gene lookup returns CDR1 SGHRS and CDR2 YFSETQ. This CDR3 comprises 14 residues. The germline V and J ends were trimmed by 1 base and 3 bases, with 7 bases remaining between them. The CDR3 DNA follows: TGCGCCAGCAGCTTGTCAGGGGCTAATGAAAAACTGTTTTTT. It specifies CASSLSGANEKLFF.

This clone appeared once. The V and J genes are TRBV3-1 (or the pseudogene TRBV3-2) and TRBJ1-6, with D tentatively TRBD1 (6 bases). CDR1 and CDR2 from the germline V gene are LGHDT and YNNKEL (reference sequence). This CDR3 region has 16 residues. V was cut by 0 bases and J by 6 bases, with 12 bases left in between. CDR3 bases: TGTGCCAGCAGCCAAGATCGGGGGGACATTAATTCACCCCTCCACTTT. It encodes CASSQDRGDINSPLHF.

Only a few counts were recorded for this clone. The rearrangement uses TRBV28 and TRBJ1-2, with no clear D. Germline V gives CDR1 MDHEN, CDR2 SYDVKM. The V end lost 2 bases, the J end lost 4 bases, and 11 bases lay between the germline ends. The CDR3 is made up of 14 amino acids. CDR3 sequence: CASSLGSYPYGYTF. The DNA of the CDR3 is TGTGCCAGCAGTTTAGGGAGTTACCCCTATGGCTACACCTTC.

J is TRBJ2-3 and V is TRBV28, with 9 bases matching TRBD2. V was clipped by 3 bases and J by 4 bases; unmatched bases: 8. Germline V lookup: CDR1 MDHEN, CDR2 SYDVKM. This CDR3 contains 16 residues. As DNA, the CDR3 is TGTGCCAGCAGTTTTGGGGCGGGGGGGCTCGCAGATACGCAGTATTTT. This codes for CASSFGAGGLADTQYF. Drawing the rest from reference TRBV28 and TRBJ2-3, the complete variable domain is DVKVTQSSRYLVKRTGEKVFLECVQDMDHENMFWYRQDPGLGLRLIYFSYDVKMKEKGDIPEGYSVSREKKERFSLILESASTNQTSMYLCASSFGAGGLADTQYFGPGTRLTVL.

The J gene is TRBJ1-2, the V gene TRBV4-2; 9 bases align to TRBD1. V lost 3 bases to trimming and J lost 10 bases; unmatched junction nucleotides: 12. CDR3 length equals 15 residues. Per germline, CDR1 LGHNA and CDR2 YNFKEQ. The CDR3 sequence: CASSQDPGTGKAYTF. In DNA, the CDR3 is TGTGCCAGCAGCCAGGACCCCGGGACAGGGAAAGCCTACACCTTC.

V gene TRBV30 combines with J gene TRBJ2-1; 14 positions match TRBD2. With V trimmed by 0 bases and J by 8 bases, 6 bases remained unmatched. There are 16 residues in the CDR3. Germline V lookup: CDR1 GTSNPN, CDR2 SVGIG (reference sequence). The DNA of the CDR3 is TGTGCCTGGAGTGTCGGGACTAGCGGGAGTCCCCATGAGCAGTTCTTC. It is translated as CAWSVGTSGSPHEQFF.

In DNA form, the CDR3 reads TGCAGCGTCGAACAGGGTTGGGAGTCCTACGAGCAGTACTTC. Its protein is CSVEQGWESYEQYF. The chain joins TRBV29-1 to TRBJ2-7; D might be TRBD1 (6 bases). This CDR3 spans 14 amino acids. Germline-derived CDR1 and CDR2 are SQVTM and ANQGSEA. Trimming pared 6 bases from V and 1 base from J, leaving 16 bases between.

The chain couples TRBV9 to TRBJ1-2, with D possibly TRBD1 on 5 matching bases. V was cut by 2 bases and J by 4 bases, with 9 bases left in between. Germline V gives CDR1 SGDLS, CDR2 YYNGEE. CDR3 length: 13 amino acids. For the CDR3, the DNA is TGTGCCAGCAGCGTTGAAGACAGCTATGGCTACACCTTC. It codes for CASSVEDSYGYTF.

V gene TRBV5-6 combines with J gene TRBJ1-2, with D perhaps matching TRBD1 (5 bases). The CDR3 is made up of 13 amino acids. The ends were cut back, 2 bases at V and 2 bases at J, with 7 bases in the middle. The germline gives CDR1 SGHDT, CDR2 YYEEEE. The CDR3 protein is CASSFGGNYGYTF. CDR3 DNA: TGTGCCAGCAGCTTCGGGGGGAACTATGGCTACACCTTC.

The chain uses TRBV19 and TRBJ2-4; 8 nucleotides align to TRBD2. Trimming took 1 base from V and 2 from J; bases not matched to a gene: 1. The CDR3 totals 15 residues. Germline V gives CDR1 LNHDA, CDR2 SQIVND (reference sequence). As DNA, the CDR3 is TGTGCCAGTAGTATAGCGGGAGGGCCCAAAAACATTCAGTACTTC. Residues: CASSIAGGPKNIQYF.

This clone was seen only once. J is TRBJ2-6 and V is TRBV11-3; D unclear. Trimming shortened V by 4 bases and J by 0 bases, and 10 bases separated the two germline ends. The CDR3 length is 16 residues. Germline lookup yields CDR1 SGHNT and CDR2 YENEEA. DNA of the CDR3: TGTGCCAGCAGCTCCCGTTACAGCTCTGGGGCCAACGTCCTGACTTTC. Its translation: CASSSRYSSGANVLTF.

In DNA, the CDR3 is TGTGCCTGGAAGGGACAGCCCGGGGAGCTGTTTTTT. It specifies CAWKGQPGELFF. The chain recombines TRBV30 with TRBJ2-2, with TRBD1 matching 7 bases. Trimming took 4 bases from V and 6 from J; bases not matched to a gene: 2. The CDR3 length is 12 residues. From germline, CDR1 is GTSNPN and CDR2 SVGIG (reference sequence). The full variable domain, rest sourced from reference TRBV30 and TRBJ2-2, is SQTIHQWPATLVQPVGSPLSLECTVEGTSNPNLYWYRQAAGRGLQLLFYSVGIGQISSEVPQNLSASRPQDRQFILSSKKLLLSDSGFYLCAWKGQPGELFFGEGSRLTVL.

The gene calls are TRBV4-3 and TRBJ2-7; 7 nucleotides match TRBD2. V lost 0 bases, J lost 2 bases, and 7 bases stayed unmatched. Germline CDR1 reads LGHNA; CDR2 reads YSLEER. CDR3 length: 16 residues. The CDR3 sequence: CASSQDRAGVAYEQYF. CDR3 nucleotides: TGCGCCAGCAGCCAAGACCGGGCGGGAGTCGCCTACGAGCAGTACTTC.

This chain uses TRBV3-1 (or the pseudogene TRBV3-2) with TRBJ1-1; no clear D gene. V lost 0 bases, J lost 5 bases, and 10 bases lay in between. The CDR3 has 14 amino acids. Germline loops: CDR1 LGHDT, CDR2 YNNKEL (reference sequence). The CDR3 spells CASSQENQRTEAFF. The CDR3 DNA follows: TGTGCCAGCAGCCAAGAAAACCAGAGGACTGAAGCTTTCTTT.

About this clone itself: The sample holds other DNA sequences that translate to the same CDR3. The V call is TRBV6-2 or TRBV6-3, the J call TRBJ1-5; D possibly corresponds to TRBD1 (6 bases). The CDR3 contains 15 residues. V was cut by 0 bases and J by 4 bases, with 10 bases left in between. CDR1 is MNHEY and CDR2 is SVGEGT in the germline V gene. CDR3 DNA: TGTGCCAGCAGTTACTCGAGCAGGGGAAATCAGCCCCAGCATTTT. As protein: CASSYSSRGNQPQHF.

The genes are TRBV18 and TRBJ1-4; D remains ambiguous. This CDR3 spans 13 amino acids. Per germline, CDR1 KGHSH and CDR2 LQKENI. V lost 5 bases, J lost 2 bases, and 6 bases lay in between. The DNA of the CDR3 is TGTGCCAGCTCAGGGAGCACTAATGAAAAACTGTTTTTT. This translates into CASSGSTNEKLFF. Based on the CDR3 plus reference TRBV18 and TRBJ1-4, the full variable domain is NAGVMQNPRHLVRRRGQEARLRCSPMKGHSHVYWYRQLPEEGLKFMVYLQKENIIDESGMPKERFSAEFPKEGPSILRIQQVVRGDSAAYFCASSGSTNEKLFFGSGTQLSVL.